This record looks at one TCR beta chain sequence and its context. As handled by the study authors: Amplification with reference gene primers provided the estimates of nucleated cell counts. Clones were sequenced by immunoSEQ multiplex PCR, and TCRdb holds only the in-frame ones, with some missing. V, J and clone size reflect that table, while D and trimming were determined from the DNA. The sample records about 410,000 clones, 86% being singletons. The sample comes from a study of blood T cell repertoires in COVID-19. Whole-study context: Sites across the United States, Italy and Spain contributed samples from acute and convalescent COVID-19. The analysed material was cDNA or gDNA that came from T cells, B-cell-depleted T cells, or PBMCs.

After removal of 4 bases from V and 6 bases from J, the junction contained 11 bases not matched to a gene. The CDR3 runs to 16 residues. From germline, CDR1 is WSHSY and CDR2 SAAADI. The sample taken for sequencing was peripheral blood. The source of this sequence is a woman aged 25 to 39 with active or convalescent COVID-19. V gene TRBV10-2 combines with J gene TRBJ2-3; 9 positions match TRBD2. The CDR3 nucleotides are TGCGCCAGCAGTGGTTTTCGGACTAGCGTGGGGGATACGCAGTATTTT. Protein product: CASSGFRTSVGDTQYF.